These 20 T cell receptor beta chains came from one sample sequenced in a study of blood T cell repertoires in COVID-19. The assay was immunoSEQ multiplex PCR, and TCRdb's table has in-frame clones only and misses some. The sample holds roughly 330,000 clones, roughly 90% seen once. The specimen was peripheral blood. All receptors derive from a woman aged 45-65 years with active or convalescent COVID-19.

The chain is built from TRBV6-7 and TRBJ1-4, with a weak D call TRBD1 (6 bases). TRBV6-7 is classed as an ORF, of uncertain function. Trimming removed 7 bases from V and 5 bases from J, with 17 bases in between. This CDR3 is 15 amino acids long. The CDR3 DNA reads TGTGCCAGCATTCAAACCGGGACACCAAATGAAAAACTGTTTTTT. As protein: CASIQTGTPNEKLFF.

A note on this clone: Relative to the germline gene, one junction end is altered; a read error may explain this. The J gene is TRBJ2-3, the V gene TRBV19, with D perhaps matching TRBD1 (6 bases). This CDR3 spans 15 amino acids. From germline, CDR1 is LNHDA and CDR2 SQIVND (reference sequence). CDR3 protein: CASSIGGMRADTQYF. CDR3 coding DNA: TGTGCCAGTAGCATAGGGGGTATGCGGGCAGATACGCAGTATTTT.

The rearrangement links TRBV10-2 to TRBJ2-2, with 7 bases matching TRBD2. V trimming: 5 bases; J trimming: 3 bases; junction bases outside the gene matches: 12. CDR1 and CDR2 (germline): WSHSY, SAAADI. CDR3 size: 17 residues. CDR3 residues: CASSPQITSVYTGELFF. The CDR3 region has the DNA TGCGCCAGCAGTCCTCAAATCACTAGCGTATACACCGGGGAGCTGTTTTTT.

The chain carries TRBV21-1 and TRBJ1-2. TRBV21-1 is reported as a pseudogene. This CDR3 is built from 15 residues. As DNA, the CDR3 is TGTGCCAGCAGCAGCGGCGGCGGGGTGGGGCATGGCTACACCTTC. Translation: CASSSGGGVGHGYTF.

This chain joins TRBV27 and TRBJ1-2, with D hard to call. Per germline, CDR1 MNHEY and CDR2 SMNVEV (reference sequence). The CDR3 sequence is 13 residues long. V gave up 5 bases and J gave up 4 bases, with 11 bases separating them. The CDR3 region is CASSVSSSYGYTF. The CDR3 nucleotides are TGTGCCAGCAGTGTGTCTTCCAGCTATGGCTACACCTTC.

V usage is TRBV6-2 or TRBV6-3 and J usage is TRBJ2-7, with D unclear. The CDR3 consists of 14 residues. CDR1 and CDR2 from the germline V gene are MNHEY and SVGEGT. The V end lost 2 bases, the J end lost 3 bases, and 11 bases lay between the germline ends. CDR3 in DNA: TGTGCCAGCAGTTACAATCTGAAGAGCTACGAGCAGTACTTC. Translated: CASSYNLKSYEQYF.

In this sample, this clone turned up once. The chain joins TRBV5-6 to TRBJ1-5; D ambiguous. The V end was cut by 0 bases, the J end by 2 bases, with 9 bases between. Germline V CDR1 and CDR2: SGHDT, YYEEEE. The CDR3 sequence is 15 residues long. The CDR3 sequence is CASSLGPRGNQPQHF. The CDR3 DNA reads TGTGCCAGCAGCTTGGGCCCGAGGGGCAATCAGCCCCAGCATTTT.

The chain couples TRBV6-5 to TRBJ2-1; possible D gene TRBD2, 5 bases. V gave up 1 base and J gave up 3 bases, with 13 bases separating them. CDR1 is MNHEY, CDR2 SVGAGI, per germline. The CDR3 length is 16 residues. The CDR3 sequence is CASSYYEGEGYNEQFF. The DNA for the CDR3 is TGTGCCAGCAGTTACTACGAGGGAGAGGGCTACAATGAGCAGTTCTTC.

The V and J genes are TRBV5-4 and TRBJ1-6, with D possibly being TRBD1 (5 bases). The germline V gene encodes CDR1 SGHNT and CDR2 YYREEE (reference sequence). The germline V and J ends were trimmed by 2 bases and 7 bases, with 10 bases remaining between them. The CDR3 spans 14 residues. For the CDR3, the DNA is TGTGCCAGCAGCTTCGGGGGGACGAATTCACCCCTCCACTTT. Its translation: CASSFGGTNSPLHF.

This chain links TRBV7-2 with TRBJ1-2; the D gene is possibly TRBD1 (5 bases). The germline gives CDR1 SGHTA, CDR2 FQGNSA. The CDR3 covers 14 residues. Between the trimmed V and J ends, which lost 1 base and 4 bases, there was a span of 10 bases. CDR3 nucleotides: TGTGCCAGCAGCTTAGGACCAGGGTCCTATGGCTACACCTTC. Translated: CASSLGPGSYGYTF.

This chain uses TRBV28 with TRBJ2-7; tentatively, D is TRBD1 (6 bases). The length of the CDR3 is 15 residues. The V and J ends lost 5 bases and 2 bases respectively, with 16 bases between them. The germline CDR1 and CDR2 sequences are MDHEN and SYDVKM. The CDR3 nucleotides are TGTGCCAGCAGTCCCATACGGACAGTCGCCTACGAGCAGTACTTC. It specifies CASSPIRTVAYEQYF.

The genes are TRBV7-9 and TRBJ1-1; 8 bases align to TRBD1. With 5 bases clipped from V and 0 bases from J, the junction kept 5 bases outside the gene matches. Germline assignment: CDR1 SEHNR and CDR2 FQNEAQ (reference sequence). This CDR3 spans 15 amino acids. The CDR3 is CASSDRTGMNTEAFF. The CDR3 DNA reads TGTGCCAGCAGCGATCGGACAGGGATGAACACTGAAGCTTTCTTT. The variable domain in full, completed from reference TRBV7-9 and TRBJ1-1, reads DTGVSQNPRHKITKRGQNVTFRCDPISEHNRLYWYRQTLGQGPEFLTYFQNEAQLEKSRLLSDRFSAERPKGSFSTLEIQRTEQGDSAMYLCASSDRTGMNTEAFFGQGTRLTVV.

The V gene is TRBV4-1, the J gene TRBJ1-1; a possible D gene is TRBD1 (6 bases). The CDR3 runs to 14 residues. Germline V gene data show CDR1 as MGHRA and CDR2 as YSYEKL. Trimming stripped 3 bases from V and 1 base from J, with 9 bases between. CDR3 nucleotides: TGCGCCAGCAGCCAGGGACACCCGAACACTGAAGCTTTCTTT. Its protein product is CASSQGHPNTEAFF.

J is TRBJ2-3 and V is TRBV9, with D possibly matching TRBD2 (6 bases). Germline V lookup: CDR1 SGDLS, CDR2 YYNGEE. This CDR3 has 16 amino acids. The ends were cut back, 0 bases at V and 0 bases at J, with 11 bases in the middle. CDR3: CASSVEVGGSTDTQYF. In nucleotides, the CDR3 is TGTGCCAGCAGCGTAGAAGTGGGGGGAAGCACAGATACGCAGTATTTT.

About this clone: Other nucleotide sequences in the sample specify the same CDR3. The V call is TRBV7-2, the J call TRBJ1-5, with D unclear. The CDR3 has 14 residues. V lost 0 bases, J lost 1 base, and 4 bases lay in between. Germline V lookup: CDR1 SGHTA, CDR2 FQGNSA. This CDR3 is CASSLASSNQPQHF. CDR3 coding DNA: TGTGCCAGCAGCTTAGCATCAAGCAATCAGCCCCAGCATTTT.

The chain combines TRBV3-1 (or the pseudogene TRBV3-2) with TRBJ1-6; D is unresolved. There are 15 residues in the CDR3. The V end lost 4 bases, the J end lost 5 bases, and 12 bases lay between the germline ends. CDR1 is LGHDT and CDR2 is YNNKEL in the germline V gene (reference sequence). The chain's CDR3 is CASSPRWGDNSPLHF. The CDR3 region has the DNA TGTGCCAGCAGCCCTCGGTGGGGAGATAATTCACCCCTCCACTTT.

V usage is TRBV20-1 and J usage is TRBJ1-5; 7 bases are shared with TRBD1. Trimming at V came to 3 bases and at J to 2 bases, leaving 7 bases not matched to a gene. The CDR3 extends over 15 amino acids. The germline CDR1 and CDR2 sequences are DFQATT and SNEGSKA (reference sequence). The DNA of the CDR3 is TGCAGTGCTAGTAAGTCAGGGGGTGGCAATCAGCCCCAGCATTTT. The encoded protein is CSASKSGGGNQPQHF.

The chain couples TRBV6-1 to TRBJ1-1, with 10 bases lining up with TRBD1. V lost 2 bases to trimming and J lost 10 bases; unmatched junction nucleotides: 19. The CDR3 runs to 18 residues. Germline CDR1 and CDR2: MNHNS and SASEGT. The CDR3 sequence is CASSEFPWTGGRGPGAFF. CDR3 coding DNA: TGTGCCAGCAGTGAATTCCCTTGGACAGGGGGGAGAGGTCCCGGAGCTTTCTTT.

The CDR3, as DNA: TGTGCCAGCAGGGGCCCTGCCAGGGGCTACGAGCAGTACTTC. Protein product: CASRGPARGYEQYF. The chain is built from TRBV2 and TRBJ2-7; possible D gene TRBD1, 6 bases. This CDR3 contains 14 residues. Germline assignment: CDR1 SNHLY and CDR2 FYNNEI. Trimming shortened V by 6 bases and J by 3 bases, and 15 bases separated the two germline ends.

CDR3 sequence (DNA): TGCGCCAGCAGCCAAGTCGGGGATACGCAGTATTTT. Amino acid sequence: CASSQVGDTQYF. The chain couples TRBV4-1 to TRBJ2-3; D not resolved. Germline CDR1 and CDR2: MGHRA and YSYEKL. CDR3 length: 12 amino acids. V lost 1 base and J 6 bases, leaving 5 bases between the germline ends.